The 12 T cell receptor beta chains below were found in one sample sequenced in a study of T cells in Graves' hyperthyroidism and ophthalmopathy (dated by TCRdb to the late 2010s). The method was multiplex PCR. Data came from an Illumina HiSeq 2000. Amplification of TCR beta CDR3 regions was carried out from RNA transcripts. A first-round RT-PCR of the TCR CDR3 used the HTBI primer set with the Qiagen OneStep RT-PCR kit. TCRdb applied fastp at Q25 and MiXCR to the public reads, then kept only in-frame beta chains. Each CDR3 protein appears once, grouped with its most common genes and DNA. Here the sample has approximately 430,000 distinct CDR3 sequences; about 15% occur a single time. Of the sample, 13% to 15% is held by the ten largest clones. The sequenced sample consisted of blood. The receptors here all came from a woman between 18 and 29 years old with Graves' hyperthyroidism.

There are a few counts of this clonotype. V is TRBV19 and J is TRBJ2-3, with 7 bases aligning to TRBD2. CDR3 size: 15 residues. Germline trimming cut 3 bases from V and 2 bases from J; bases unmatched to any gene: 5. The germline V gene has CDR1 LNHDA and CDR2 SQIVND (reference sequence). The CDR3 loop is CASSMTGGATDTQYF. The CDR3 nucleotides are TGTGCCAGTAGTATGACGGGGGGAGCCACAGATACGCAGTATTTT.

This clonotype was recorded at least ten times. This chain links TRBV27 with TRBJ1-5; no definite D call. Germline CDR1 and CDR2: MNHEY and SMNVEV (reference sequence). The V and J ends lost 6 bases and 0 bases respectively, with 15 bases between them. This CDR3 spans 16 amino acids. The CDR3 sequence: CASSPQSWASNQPQHF. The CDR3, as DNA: TGTGCCAGCAGCCCTCAGTCGTGGGCTAGCAATCAGCCCCAGCATTTT.

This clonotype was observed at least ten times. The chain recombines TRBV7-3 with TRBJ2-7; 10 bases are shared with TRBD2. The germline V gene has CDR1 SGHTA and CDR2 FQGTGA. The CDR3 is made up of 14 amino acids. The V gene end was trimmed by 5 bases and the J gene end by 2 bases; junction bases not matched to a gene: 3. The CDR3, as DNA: TGTGCCAGCAGCATTAGCGGGGGGCCCTACGAGCAGTACTTC. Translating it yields CASSISGGPYEQYF.

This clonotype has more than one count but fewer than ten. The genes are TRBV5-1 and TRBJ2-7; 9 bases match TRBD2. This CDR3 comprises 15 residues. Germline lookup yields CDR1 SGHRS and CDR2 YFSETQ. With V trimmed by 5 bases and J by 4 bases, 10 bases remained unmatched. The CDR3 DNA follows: TGCGCCAGCAGGGCTGATAGCGGGAGTTTTTACGAGCAGTACTTC. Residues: CASRADSGSFYEQYF.

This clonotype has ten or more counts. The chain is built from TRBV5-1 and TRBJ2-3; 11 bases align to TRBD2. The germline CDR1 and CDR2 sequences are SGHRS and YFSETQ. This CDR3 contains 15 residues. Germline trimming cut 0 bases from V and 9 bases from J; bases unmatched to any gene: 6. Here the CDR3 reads CASSLEVTSGVTQYF. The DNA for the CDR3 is TGCGCCAGCAGCTTGGAAGTGACTAGCGGGGTCACGCAGTATTTT. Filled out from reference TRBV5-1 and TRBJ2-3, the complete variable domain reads KAGVTQTPRYLIKTRGQQVTLSCSPISGHRSVSWYQQTPGQGLQFLFEYFSETQRNKGNFPGRFSGRQFSNSRSEMNVSTLELGDSALYLCASSLEVTSGVTQYFGPGTRLTVL.

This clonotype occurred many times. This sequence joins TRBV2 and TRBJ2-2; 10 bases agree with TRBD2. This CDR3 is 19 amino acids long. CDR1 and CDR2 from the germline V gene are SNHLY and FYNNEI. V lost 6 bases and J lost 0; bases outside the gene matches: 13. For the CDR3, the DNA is TGTGCCAGCAGCCGGAGGCCTAGCGGGGGACCCGCGAACACCGGGGAGCTGTTTTTT. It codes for CASSRRPSGGPANTGELFF. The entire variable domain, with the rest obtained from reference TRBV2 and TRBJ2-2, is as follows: EPEVTQTPSHQVTQMGQEVILRCVPISNHLYFYWYRQILGQKVEFLVSFYNNEISEKSEIFDDQFSVERPDGSNFTLKIRSTKLEDSAMYFCASSRRPSGGPANTGELFFGEGSRLTVL.

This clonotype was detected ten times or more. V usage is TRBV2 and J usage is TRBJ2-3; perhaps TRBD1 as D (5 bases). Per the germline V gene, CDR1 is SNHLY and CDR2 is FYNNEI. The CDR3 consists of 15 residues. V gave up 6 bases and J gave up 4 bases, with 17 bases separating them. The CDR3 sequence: CASSQRQFLSDTQYF. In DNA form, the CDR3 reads TGTGCCAGCAGCCAACGACAGTTTCTTTCAGATACGCAGTATTTT.

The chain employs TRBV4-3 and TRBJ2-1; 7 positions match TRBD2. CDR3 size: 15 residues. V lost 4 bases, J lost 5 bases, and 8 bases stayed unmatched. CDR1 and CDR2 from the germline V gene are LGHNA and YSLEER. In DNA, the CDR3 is TGCGCCAGCAGCCGCACCCGGGACTACCACAATGAGCAGTTCTTC. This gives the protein CASSRTRDYHNEQFF.

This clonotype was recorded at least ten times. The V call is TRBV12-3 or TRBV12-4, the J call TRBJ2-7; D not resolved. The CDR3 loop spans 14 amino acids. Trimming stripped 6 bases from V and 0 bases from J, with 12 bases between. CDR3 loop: CASRFTRISYEQYF. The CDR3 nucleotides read TGTGCCAGCAGGTTCACTCGGATCTCCTACGAGCAGTACTTC.

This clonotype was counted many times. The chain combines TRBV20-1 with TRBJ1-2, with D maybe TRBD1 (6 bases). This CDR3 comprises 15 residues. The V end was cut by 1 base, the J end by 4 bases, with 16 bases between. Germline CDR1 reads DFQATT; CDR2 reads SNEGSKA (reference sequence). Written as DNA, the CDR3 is TGCAGTGCTAGAGGATCCCCGACAGGAAGCTATGGCTACACCTTC. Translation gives CSARGSPTGSYGYTF.

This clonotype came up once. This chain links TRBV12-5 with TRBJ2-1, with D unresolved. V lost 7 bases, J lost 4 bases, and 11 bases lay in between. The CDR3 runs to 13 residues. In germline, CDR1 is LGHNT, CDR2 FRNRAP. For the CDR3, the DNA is TGTGCTAGTGCCAGCCCCGAATACAATGAGCAGTTCTTC. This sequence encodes CASASPEYNEQFF.

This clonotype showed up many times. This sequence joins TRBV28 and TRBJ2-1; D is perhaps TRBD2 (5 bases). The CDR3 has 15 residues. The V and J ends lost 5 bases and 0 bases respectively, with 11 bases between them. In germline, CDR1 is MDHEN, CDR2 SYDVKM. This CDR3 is CASSPSGSSYNEQFF. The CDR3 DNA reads TGTGCCAGCAGTCCAAGCGGTAGCTCCTACAATGAGCAGTTCTTC.